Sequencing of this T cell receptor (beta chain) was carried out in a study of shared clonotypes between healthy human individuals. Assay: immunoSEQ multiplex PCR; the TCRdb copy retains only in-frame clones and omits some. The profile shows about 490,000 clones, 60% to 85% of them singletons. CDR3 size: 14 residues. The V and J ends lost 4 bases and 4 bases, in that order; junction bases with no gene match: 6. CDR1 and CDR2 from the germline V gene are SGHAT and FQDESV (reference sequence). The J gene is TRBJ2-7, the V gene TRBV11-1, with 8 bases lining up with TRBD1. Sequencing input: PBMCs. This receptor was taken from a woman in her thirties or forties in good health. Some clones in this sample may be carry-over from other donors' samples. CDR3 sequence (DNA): TGTGCCAGCAGCTCACGACAGGGGCGATACGAGCAGTACTTC. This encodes CASSSRQGRYEQYF.